The next 27 T cell receptor beta chains were all read from a single sample in a study of blood T cell repertoires in COVID-19. Data came from immunoSEQ multiplex PCR; TCRdb stores just in-frame clones and leaves some out. The table lists roughly 64,000 clones, approximately 70% of them singletons, with approximately 50% in the top ten. The sample was PBMCs or T cells enriched from blood (not recorded which). These receptors all come from an older woman who had been exposed to COVID-19.

The J gene is TRBJ2-7, the V gene TRBV19; 9 bases match TRBD1. Germline V gives CDR1 LNHDA, CDR2 SQIVND (reference sequence). The V gene end was trimmed by 5 bases and the J gene end by 1 base; junction bases not matched to a gene: 6. The CDR3 runs 15 residues. The CDR3 DNA reads as TGTGCCAGTAGTGACCGGGACAGGGCTTCCTACGAGCAGTACTTC. This gives the protein CASSDRDRASYEQYF.

J is TRBJ1-5 and V is TRBV3-1 (or the pseudogene TRBV3-2); no reliable D call. Germline V lookup: CDR1 LGHDT, CDR2 YNNKEL (reference sequence). The CDR3 extends over 14 amino acids. V lost 3 bases to trimming and J lost 1 base, with 7 bases between them. The chain's CDR3 is CASSQGRSNQPQHF. The CDR3 coding sequence is TGTGCCAGCAGCCAGGGGAGAAGCAATCAGCCCCAGCATTTT.

V is TRBV2 and J is TRBJ2-3, with TRBD2 identical over 9 bases. V was clipped by 4 bases and J by 5 bases; unmatched bases: 10. Germline V gives CDR1 SNHLY, CDR2 FYNNEI. The CDR3 is made up of 16 amino acids. This CDR3 reads CASSVRPSGKEDTQYF. The CDR3 DNA reads TGTGCCAGCAGTGTAAGACCTAGCGGGAAGGAAGATACGCAGTATTTT.

The rearrangement uses TRBV6-6 and TRBJ2-7; 11 positions match TRBD2. Germline CDR1 MNHNY, CDR2 SVGAGI (reference sequence). The CDR3 is 12 residues long. V was pared by 5 bases and J by 12 bases, with 6 bases of the junction left unmatched. The CDR3 reads CASSRTSGLSYF. CDR3 in DNA: TGTGCCAGCAGTAGGACTAGCGGGCTCTCGTACTTC.

CDR3 in DNA: TGTGCCAGCAGCGTTAGTCTCAACGGGAACACTGAAGCTTTCTTT. Amino acid sequence: CASSVSLNGNTEAFF. The V and J genes are TRBV9 and TRBJ1-1; no clear D gene. CDR1 is SGDLS and CDR2 is YYNGEE in the germline V gene. Trimming removed 2 bases at V and 1 base at J, with 12 bases between. The CDR3 totals 15 residues.

This clone came up a few times. The chain carries TRBV5-1 and TRBJ2-6; tentative D call: TRBD2 (5 bases). Germline CDR1 SGHRS, CDR2 YFSETQ. The germline V and J ends were trimmed by 7 bases and 0 bases, with 5 bases remaining between them. This CDR3 comprises 13 residues. The CDR3 region is CASGLSGANVLTF. The CDR3 bases are TGCGCCAGCGGACTCTCTGGGGCCAACGTCCTGACTTTC.

This chain connects TRBV3-1 (or the pseudogene TRBV3-2) to TRBJ1-3, with D perhaps matching TRBD1 (5 bases). Trimming took off 1 base at V and 3 bases at J, with 19 bases between the two ends. Germline assignment: CDR1 LGHDT and CDR2 YNNKEL (reference sequence). CDR3 length: 18 residues. Here the CDR3 reads CASSQGGLGQSNGNTIYF. In DNA, the CDR3 is TGTGCCAGCAGCCAAGGAGGTCTGGGGCAGTCGAATGGAAACACCATATATTTT.

The chain recombines TRBV9 with TRBJ2-3; 9 bases align to TRBD2. Germline trimming cut 1 base from V and 0 bases from J; bases unmatched to any gene: 3. CDR3 length: 16 residues. Germline V gives CDR1 SGDLS, CDR2 YYNGEE. CDR3 sequence reads: CASSVRAGGSTDTQYF. CDR3 DNA sequence: TGTGCCAGCAGCGTACGAGCGGGGGGAAGCACAGATACGCAGTATTTT.

The sample holds a few counts of this clone. J is TRBJ1-1 and V is TRBV12-3 or TRBV12-4; D is perhaps TRBD1 (5 bases). The CDR3 extends over 13 amino acids. Trimming left V 2 bases short and J 1 base short, with 5 bases between. CDR3 sequence (DNA): TGTGCCAGCAGTTTAACAGGGAACACTGAAGCTTTCTTT. Protein sequence: CASSLTGNTEAFF.

V and J are TRBV5-4 and TRBJ1-5; 8 positions agree with TRBD1. The CDR3 is made up of 15 amino acids. Per the germline V gene, CDR1 is SGHNT and CDR2 is YYREEE (reference sequence). V trimming: 4 bases; J trimming: 0 bases; junction bases outside the gene matches: 3. The CDR3 DNA sequence: TGTGCCAGCAGCGAAGGACAGGGTAGCAATCAGCCCCAGCATTTT. Its protein product is CASSEGQGSNQPQHF. Full variable domain (rest looked up from reference TRBV5-4 and TRBJ1-5): ETGVTQSPTHLIKTRGQQVTLRCSSQSGHNTVSWYQQALGQGPQFIFQYYREEENGRGNFPPRFSGLQFPNYSSELNVNALELDDSALYLCASSEGQGSNQPQHFGDGTRLSIL.

This chain links TRBV5-1 with TRBJ2-7, with D possibly being TRBD2 (5 bases). Trimming removed 5 bases from V and 2 bases from J, with 11 bases in between. The germline V gene has CDR1 SGHRS and CDR2 YFSETQ. The CDR3 covers 13 residues. The CDR3 is CASSRTGTYEQYF. CDR3 DNA sequence: TGCGCCAGCAGTAGGACGGGGACCTACGAGCAGTACTTC.

CDR3 loop: CASSPLTAGVRHNEQFF. The CDR3 DNA sequence: TGTGCCAGCAGCCCGCTCACAGCGGGAGTACGTCACAATGAGCAGTTCTTC. The rearrangement links TRBV3-1 (or the pseudogene TRBV3-2) to TRBJ2-1; TRBD2 agrees at 8 bases. The V and J ends lost 4 bases and 5 bases, in that order; junction bases with no gene match: 13. The CDR3 runs to 17 residues. The V gene's germline CDR1 is LGHDT and CDR2 YNNKEL (reference sequence).

The chain links TRBV30 to TRBJ1-6, with 10 positions matching TRBD1. This CDR3 region has 15 residues. V shed 4 bases, J shed 9 bases, and the junction held 9 bases outside the gene matches. Germline V gives CDR1 GTSNPN, CDR2 SVGIG (reference sequence). The CDR3 DNA sequence: TGTGCCTGGACTCCTATGACAGGGGGCGGTTCACCCCTCCACTTT. Translated: CAWTPMTGGGSPLHF.

Written as DNA, the CDR3 is TGTGCCAGCAGTGACAGGGTGAACACCGGGGAGCTGTTTTTT. Amino acids: CASSDRVNTGELFF. The rearrangement links TRBV6-1 to TRBJ2-2, with D possibly being TRBD1 (5 bases). Trimming removed 3 bases at V and 1 base at J, with 6 bases between. CDR3 length: 14 amino acids. Germline loops: CDR1 MNHNS, CDR2 SASEGT.

The chain is built from TRBV19 and TRBJ1-1, with 9 bases identical to TRBD1. Per germline, CDR1 LNHDA and CDR2 SQIVND (reference sequence). After removal of 7 bases from V and 12 bases from J, the junction contained 15 bases not matched to a gene. The CDR3 consists of 14 residues. The CDR3 protein is CASTPRTGARVSFF. CDR3 coding DNA: TGTGCCAGTACCCCTAGGACAGGGGCCCGGGTATCTTTCTTT.

This chain joins TRBV12-5 and TRBJ1-5; maybe TRBD1 (5 bases). The CDR3 extends over 13 amino acids. V was pared by 7 bases and J by 7 bases, with 14 bases between. Germline lookup yields CDR1 LGHNT and CDR2 FRNRAP. The CDR3 here is CASAPGQRQPQHF. CDR3 bases: TGTGCTAGTGCCCCAGGGCAACGGCAGCCCCAGCATTTT. The full variable domain, its missing parts supplied by reference TRBV12-5 and TRBJ1-5, is DARVTQTPRHKVTEMGQEVTMRCQPILGHNTVFWYRQTMMQGLELLAYFRNRAPLDDSGMPKDRFSAEMPDATLATLKIQPSEPRDSAVYFCASAPGQRQPQHFGDGTRLSIL.

This clone was recorded a few times. This chain joins TRBV30 and TRBJ2-1, with TRBD2 identical over 7 bases. Germline CDR1 reads GTSNPN; CDR2 reads SVGIG (reference sequence). J was trimmed by 9 bases and V by 5 bases; bases with no gene match: 7. There are 12 residues in the CDR3. The CDR3 DNA reads as TGTGCCTGGGCCGGGACTAATGCTGAGCAGTTCTTC. Protein product: CAWAGTNAEQFF.

This chain links TRBV20-1 with TRBJ1-1; TRBD1 might be the D (5 bases). With 4 bases removed from V and 6 bases from J, the gap between germline ends came to 9 bases. In germline, CDR1 is DFQATT, CDR2 SNEGSKA (reference sequence). The CDR3 is 11 residues long. The CDR3 sequence is CSANGHPEAFF. CDR3 DNA: TGCAGTGCTAACGGACATCCTGAAGCTTTCTTT.

The chain has TRBV28 and TRBJ1-2; TRBD1 agrees at 7 bases. CDR3 size: 12 residues. CDR1 is MDHEN, CDR2 SYDVKM, per germline. V dropped 7 bases and J dropped 8; count of bases not matched to a gene: 7. The CDR3 region is CASNLQGYGYTF. The CDR3 coding sequence is TGTGCCAGCAACTTACAGGGGTACGGCTACACCTTC.

This clone was observed a handful of times. This rearrangement joins TRBV30 to TRBJ2-3; D is perhaps TRBD2 (5 bases). The CDR3 is made up of 13 amino acids. The V end was cut by 2 bases, the J end by 1 base, with 7 bases between. Looked up from germline, CDR1 is GTSNPN and CDR2 is SVGIG (reference sequence). CDR3 nucleotide sequence: TGTGCCTGGAGTCGGGGTGGCACAGATACGCAGTATTTT. It translates to CAWSRGGTDTQYF.

This clone was counted a single time. This is likely an artifact of a read error, given a far larger clone one base away. V and J are TRBV29-1 and TRBJ2-7, with a possible D match to TRBD2 (6 bases). The germline V gene has CDR1 SQVTM and CDR2 ANQGSEA. V shed 3 bases and J shed 4 bases, with 16 bases lying between them. CDR3 size: 14 residues. The CDR3 loop reads CSVEVGDWGYEQYF. DNA for the CDR3: TGCAGCGTTGAGGTTGGGGACTGGGGGTACGAGCAGTACTTC.

The chain has TRBV19 and TRBJ1-5; D not resolved. This CDR3 region has 18 residues. Germline CDR1 is LNHDA and CDR2 is SQIVND (reference sequence). Trimming shortened V by 4 bases and J by 4 bases, and 23 bases separated the two germline ends. CDR3 DNA: TGTGCCAGTAGTACAGAAAAAGAGGTTCGGATCCCTAATCAGCCCCAGCATTTT. Amino acid sequence: CASSTEKEVRIPNQPQHF.

By share, this clone counts as medium-sized. The CDR3 DNA sequence: TGTGCCAGCAGTTTACCCGACGGGGGGGCGGATGAGCAGTTCTTC. Its protein product is CASSLPDGGADEQFF. The V and J genes are TRBV27 and TRBJ2-1; 8 nucleotides line up with TRBD2. Germline-derived CDR1 and CDR2 are MNHEY and SMNVEV (reference sequence). After removal of 2 bases from V and 8 bases from J, the junction contained 8 bases not matched to a gene. The CDR3 spans 15 residues.

This clone was counted a few times. The chain is built from TRBV15 and TRBJ2-1; TRBD2 agrees at 9 bases. This CDR3 region has 16 residues. V was pared by 3 bases and J by 4 bases, with 7 bases of the junction left unmatched. CDR1 is LNHNV, CDR2 YYDKDF, per germline (reference sequence). CDR3 sequence (DNA): TGTGCCACCAGCAGCGACGTTAGCGGGGGTTACAATGAGCAGTTCTTC. Protein product: CATSSDVSGGYNEQFF.

CDR3 in DNA: TGTGCCAGCAGCCCACCACAGGGAATTAATTCACCCCTCCACTTT. This translates into CASSPPQGINSPLHF. The rearrangement joins TRBV9 to TRBJ1-6; a weak D match, TRBD1 (6 bases). The CDR3 runs to 15 residues. V was shortened by 4 bases and J by 6 bases, with 14 bases between the two germline ends. Germline CDR1 and CDR2: SGDLS and YYNGEE.

This clone turned up a few times. The J gene is TRBJ2-1, the V gene TRBV7-2, with 7 positions matching TRBD1. The germline CDR1 and CDR2 sequences are SGHTA and FQGNSA. Unmatched junction bases numbered 7, after V lost 1 base and J lost 4 bases. This CDR3 comprises 16 residues. CDR3 region: CASSLEGASGYNEQFF. In DNA, the CDR3 is TGTGCCAGCAGCTTAGAGGGGGCATCGGGTTACAATGAGCAGTTCTTC.

The chain carries TRBV28 and TRBJ2-3; 10 bases fit TRBD2. V lost 2 bases to trimming and J lost 1 base; unmatched junction nucleotides: 3. The CDR3 has 16 amino acids. CDR1 MDHEN and CDR2 SYDVKM come from the germline V gene. The CDR3 sequence: CASSLGLAARTDTQYF. The CDR3 DNA reads TGTGCCAGCAGTTTAGGACTAGCGGCCCGCACAGATACGCAGTATTTT.